Below, 12 T cell receptor beta chains from the same sample are listed, as sequenced in a study of molecular identifiers for immune sequencing clone quantification. TCRdb re-called the PCR reads through MiXCR, storing one row per CDR3 protein. Of 60,000 to 70,000 distinct CDR3 sequences listed, over 15% are singletons. Sequenced input: naive CD8+ T cells from blood, with Jurkat cell RNA spiked in. Subset of the sample: FACS-sorted CD8+CD4-CCR7+CD45RA+ naive T cells. The receptors shown here come from a human donor in good health. Some libraries in this study had Jurkat cell RNA spiked in.

The chain recombines TRBV5-1 with TRBJ2-1, with TRBD2 as a possible D gene (5 bases). Trimming stripped 1 base from V and 5 bases from J, with 13 bases between. This CDR3 has 15 residues. Germline CDR1 SGHRS, CDR2 YFSETQ. DNA for the CDR3: TGCGCCAGCAGCTTGACGAGGGCCCCCCACAATGAGCAGTTCTTC. It translates to CASSLTRAPHNEQFF. The whole variable domain, remainder taken from reference TRBV5-1 and TRBJ2-1, is KAGVTQTPRYLIKTRGQQVTLSCSPISGHRSVSWYQQTPGQGLQFLFEYFSETQRNKGNFPGRFSGRQFSNSRSEMNVSTLELGDSALYLCASSLTRAPHNEQFFGPGTRLTVL.

This clonotype was observed many times. CDR3 residues: CAISGSPGTSYEQYF. CDR3 nucleotide sequence: TGTGCCATCAGCGGCTCCCCCGGGACATCCTACGAGCAGTACTTC. The rearrangement joins TRBV10-3 to TRBJ2-7, with D perhaps TRBD1 (6 bases). The CDR3 has 15 amino acids. Germline lookup yields CDR1 ENHRY and CDR2 SYGVKD. V was shortened by 6 bases and J by 1 base, with 16 bases between the two germline ends.

This clonotype was observed at least ten times. The chain links TRBV4-1 to TRBJ2-2; 9 nucleotides line up with TRBD1. CDR3 length equals 19 residues. CDR1 and CDR2 (germline): MGHRA, YSYEKL. With 6 bases clipped from V and 1 base from J, the junction kept 15 bases outside the gene matches. CDR3 nucleotides: TGCGCCAGCAGACACAAAGAACCGGGACAGGGAGTGAACACCGGGGAGCTGTTTTTT. Protein product: CASRHKEPGQGVNTGELFF.

Many counts were recorded for this clonotype. V usage is TRBV7-2 and J usage is TRBJ2-6; no reliable D call. This CDR3 has 15 amino acids. Trimming took 2 bases from V and 0 from J, leaving 5 bases between them. Germline V gene lookup returns CDR1 SGHTA and CDR2 FQGNSA. The CDR3 loop is CASSLFGSGANVLTF. Written as DNA, the CDR3 is TGTGCCAGCAGCTTATTCGGCTCTGGGGCCAACGTCCTGACTTTC.

This clonotype was seen more than once but under ten times. V and J are TRBV19 and TRBJ1-1; tentatively, D is TRBD1 (5 bases). Trimming took 0 bases from V and 5 from J, leaving 7 bases between them. The germline V gene encodes CDR1 LNHDA and CDR2 SQIVND (reference sequence). The CDR3 contains 13 residues. Here the CDR3 DNA reads TGTGCCAGTAGTATAGACGGGGGGACTGAAGCTTTCTTT. Protein: CASSIDGGTEAFF.

This clonotype was observed many times. The chain is built from TRBV15 and TRBJ2-3; possibly TRBD2 for D (6 bases). This CDR3 is built from 18 residues. CDR1 and CDR2 (germline): LNHNV, YYDKDF (reference sequence). V dropped 0 bases and J dropped 0 bases, with 16 bases sitting between them. DNA for the CDR3: TGTGCCACCAGCAGAGATTATGGGGCGGGGATAAGCACAGATACGCAGTATTTT. The encoded protein is CATSRDYGAGISTDTQYF.

This clonotype was seen ten or more times. The J gene is TRBJ1-1, the V gene TRBV30; 7 bases line up with TRBD1. The V gene end was trimmed by 4 bases and the J gene end by 6 bases; junction bases not matched to a gene: 5. CDR1 and CDR2 (germline): GTSNPN, SVGIG (reference sequence). The CDR3 loop spans 12 amino acids. The CDR3 DNA sequence: TGTGCCTGGACACGGGACAGACCTGAAGCTTTCTTT. Translated: CAWTRDRPEAFF.

A word on this clonotype: This may come from a read error, since a much larger clone is one base off. V is TRBV15 and J is TRBJ2-7; 11 bases match TRBD2. The CDR3 extends over 14 amino acids. V trimming: 8 bases; J trimming: 3 bases; junction bases outside the gene matches: 6. Germline V gives CDR1 LNHNV, CDR2 YYDKDF (reference sequence). The CDR3, as DNA: TGTGCCACCCGACTAGCGGGAAGCTTCTACGAGCAGTACTTC. This gives the protein CATRLAGSFYEQYF.

This clonotype was picked up many times. V usage is TRBV13 and J usage is TRBJ1-1; D is unresolved. The V end lost 4 bases, the J end lost 1 base, and 10 bases lay between the germline ends. Per the germline V gene, CDR1 is PRHDT and CDR2 is FYEKMQ (reference sequence). CDR3 length equals 14 residues. The CDR3 here is CASSWDSQNTEAFF. CDR3 sequence (DNA): TGTGCCAGCAGCTGGGATTCACAGAACACTGAAGCTTTCTTT.

The chain carries TRBV7-9 and TRBJ2-1; D gene unclear. V dropped 5 bases and J dropped 5 bases, with 19 bases sitting between them. CDR3 length: 16 amino acids. Per germline, CDR1 SEHNR and CDR2 FQNEAQ (reference sequence). The chain's CDR3 is CASSRFANGYDNEQFF. The CDR3 nucleotides are TGTGCCAGCAGCCGTTTTGCTAACGGTTACGACAATGAGCAGTTCTTC.

A note on this clonotype: The germline gene is not matched at one end of the junction; a read error may be the cause. V and J are TRBV24-1 and TRBJ2-1, with 9 bases that match TRBD1. Germline CDR1 KGHDR, CDR2 SFDVKD. The CDR3 length is 12 residues. The CDR3 spells CAPSDWTGAKFF. The CDR3 DNA is TGTGCCCCCAGTGATTGGACAGGGGCTAAGTTCTTC.

This clonotype turned up a few times. This chain links TRBV28 with TRBJ2-7; D unclear. The CDR3 loop spans 12 amino acids. V lost 6 bases, J lost 5 bases, and 11 bases lay in between. Germline CDR1 is MDHEN and CDR2 is SYDVKM. The CDR3: CASSKPTHEQYF. In nucleotides, the CDR3 is TGTGCCAGCAGCAAGCCGACACACGAGCAGTACTTC.